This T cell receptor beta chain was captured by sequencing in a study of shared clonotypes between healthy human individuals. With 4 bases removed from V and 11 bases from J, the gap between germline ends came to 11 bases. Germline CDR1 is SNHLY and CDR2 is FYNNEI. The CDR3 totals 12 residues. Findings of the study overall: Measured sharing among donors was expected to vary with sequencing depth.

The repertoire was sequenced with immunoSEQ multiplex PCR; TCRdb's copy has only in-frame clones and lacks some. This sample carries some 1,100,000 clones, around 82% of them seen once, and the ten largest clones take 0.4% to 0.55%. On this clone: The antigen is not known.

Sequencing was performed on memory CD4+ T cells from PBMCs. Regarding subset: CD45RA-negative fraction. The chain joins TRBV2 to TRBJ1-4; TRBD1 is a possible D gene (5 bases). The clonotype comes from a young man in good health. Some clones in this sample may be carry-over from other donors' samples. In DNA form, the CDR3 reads TGTGCCAGCAGTGTGCGACAGAGTAAACTGTTTTTT. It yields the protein CASSVRQSKLFF.